The source of this TCR beta chain is a study of CD8 T cells in ankylosing spondylitis. Whole-study findings and limits: Seemingly distinctive of ankylosing spondylitis blood was a TCR beta motif formed by eight highly homologous variants. Disease-linked clones reportedly showed significant enrichment in matched ankylosing spondylitis synovial fluid.

Trimming took 0 bases from V and 3 from J, leaving 6 bases between them. The CDR3 is made up of 13 amino acids. The V gene's germline CDR1 is SGHRS and CDR2 YFSETQ. TCRdb re-derived calls from the 5' RACE reads in MiXCR, one entry per CDR3 protein. The profile shows 150,000 or so distinct CDR3 sequences, about 18% of them singletons. This clonotype was found many times. Its antigen remains unknown. The sample taken for sequencing was blood, either unsorted or a sorted T cell fraction (not recorded which). V is TRBV5-1 and J is TRBJ2-5, with unresolved D. This receptor was obtained from a male donor with ankylosing spondylitis or in good health (not recorded which). The CDR3 sequence: CASSLDSKETQYF. CDR3 nucleotides: TGCGCCAGCAGCTTGGACAGCAAAGAGACCCAGTACTTC.